One and the same sample provided the 8 T cell receptor beta chains below, sequenced in a study of blood T cells in healthy people across ages. Primed by a sample-barcoded 5' primer and a J-beta primer mix, a second PCR proceeded for 7 to 11 cycles. TCRdb re-called the 5' RACE reads through MiXCR, storing one row per CDR3 protein. The sample consists of some 860,000 distinct CDR3 sequences, 45% to 70% of them appearing once. The specimen sequenced was blood. The receptors shown here come from a man aged 40-55 years in good health.

The chain links TRBV15 to TRBJ2-4; D not resolved. The CDR3 covers 11 residues. The V and J ends lost 4 bases and 8 bases respectively, with 6 bases between them. Germline values: CDR1 LNHNV, CDR2 YYDKDF (reference sequence). CDR3 region: CATSNEDIQYF. For the CDR3, the DNA is TGTGCCACCAGCAATGAGGACATTCAGTACTTC.

This clonotype occurred a few times. The rearrangement joins TRBV20-1 to TRBJ2-1; possibly TRBD2 for D (8 bases). The assigned J gene may be wrong: the sequence end matches TRBJ2-7 better. This CDR3 region has 15 residues. Germline CDR1 and CDR2: DFQATT and SNEGSKA (reference sequence). The CDR3 reads CSATSGGGSYNEQYF. The CDR3 DNA sequence: TGCAGTGCCACTAGCGGAGGGGGCTCCTACAATGAGCAGTACTTC.

This clonotype has a handful of counts. The rearrangement uses TRBV6-4 and TRBJ2-3, with 10 bases lining up with TRBD2. V gave up 0 bases and J gave up 6 bases; unmatched junction bases: 6. The CDR3 has 16 amino acids. Germline values: CDR1 MRHNA, CDR2 SNTAGT. The chain's CDR3 is CASSDSVSSGSDTQYF. The CDR3 bases are TGTGCCAGCAGTGACTCGGTTTCTAGCGGGAGTGATACGCAGTATTTT.

This chain connects TRBV5-1 to TRBJ2-1, with D maybe TRBD2 (6 bases). Germline CDR1 reads SGHRS; CDR2 reads YFSETQ. V shed 4 bases and J shed 8 bases, with 22 bases lying between them. The CDR3 consists of 16 residues. In nucleotides, the CDR3 is TGCGCCAGCAGCCCATTGGGGGGTTTATTGGTGGATGAGCAGTTCTTC. This gives the protein CASSPLGGLLVDEQFF.

The chain joins TRBV9 to TRBJ2-1, with 12 bases aligning to TRBD2. Germline CDR1 SGDLS, CDR2 YYNGEE. The CDR3 is 14 residues long. Losses at the gene ends were 5 bases for V and 6 bases for J; bases not matched to a gene: 3. The CDR3 nucleotides are TGTGCCAGCAGTGTGACTAGCGGGGGCAATGAGCAGTTCTTC. Its protein product is CASSVTSGGNEQFF.

V is TRBV7-9 and J is TRBJ2-1; the match to TRBD2 covers 10 bases. The CDR3 consists of 15 residues. The germline gives CDR1 SEHNR, CDR2 FQNEAQ (reference sequence). Trimming took 7 bases from V and 8 from J; bases not matched to a gene: 11. The CDR3 DNA reads as TGTGCCAGCACCTTGACTAGCGGGTGGAGGTATGAGCAGTTCTTC. This encodes CASTLTSGWRYEQFF.

The chain couples TRBV20-1 to TRBJ2-3; either TRBD1 or TRBD2 may supply D (5 bases each). The germline V and J ends were trimmed by 6 bases and 1 base, with 14 bases remaining between them. CDR3 length: 14 amino acids. Looked up from germline, CDR1 is DFQATT and CDR2 is SNEGSKA (reference sequence). CDR3 in DNA: TGCAGTGCCAGGGAGCGGCTACGCACAGATACGCAGTATTTT. Translated, it gives CSARERLRTDTQYF.

V and J are TRBV14 and TRBJ2-7; D not certain. The CDR3 is 13 amino acids. In germline, CDR1 is SGHDN, CDR2 FVKESK. With 0 bases removed from V and 7 bases from J, the gap between germline ends came to 10 bases. The CDR3 loop is CASSQDPSDEQYF. For the CDR3, the DNA is TGTGCCAGCAGCCAAGATCCCTCTGATGAGCAGTACTTC. Combining the CDR3 with reference TRBV14 and TRBJ2-7 gives the whole variable domain EAGVTQFPSHSVIEKGQTVTLRCDPISGHDNLYWYRRVMGKEIKFLLHFVKESKQDESGMPNNRFLAERTGGTYSTLKVQPAELEDSGVYFCASSQDPSDEQYFGPGTRLTVT.